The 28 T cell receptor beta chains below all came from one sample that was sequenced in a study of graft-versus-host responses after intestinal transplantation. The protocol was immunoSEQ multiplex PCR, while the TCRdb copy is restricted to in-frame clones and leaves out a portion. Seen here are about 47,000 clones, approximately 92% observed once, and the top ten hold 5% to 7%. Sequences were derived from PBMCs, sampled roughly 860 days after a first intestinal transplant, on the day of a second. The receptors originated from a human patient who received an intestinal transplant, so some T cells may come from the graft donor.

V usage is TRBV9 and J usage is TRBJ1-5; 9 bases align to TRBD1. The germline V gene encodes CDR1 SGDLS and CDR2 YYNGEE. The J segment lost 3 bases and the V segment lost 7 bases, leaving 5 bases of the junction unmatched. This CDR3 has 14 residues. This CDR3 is CASGGQGDNQPQHF. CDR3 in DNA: TGTGCCAGCGGGGGACAGGGTGACAATCAGCCCCAGCATTTT.

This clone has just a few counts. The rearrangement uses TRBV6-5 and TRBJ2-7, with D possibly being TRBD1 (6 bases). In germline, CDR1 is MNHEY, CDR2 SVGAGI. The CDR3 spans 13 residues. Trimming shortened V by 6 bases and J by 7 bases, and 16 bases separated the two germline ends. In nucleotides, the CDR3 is TGTGCCAGCAGATCGCAGGGGTTTGAGGAGCAGTACTTC. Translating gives CASRSQGFEEQYF.

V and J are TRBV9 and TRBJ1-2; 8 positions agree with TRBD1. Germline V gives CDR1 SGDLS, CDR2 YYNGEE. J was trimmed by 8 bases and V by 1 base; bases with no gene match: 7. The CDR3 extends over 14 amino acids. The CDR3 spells CASSVLPGGEGYTF. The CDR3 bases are TGTGCCAGCAGCGTATTGCCAGGGGGCGAGGGCTACACCTTC.

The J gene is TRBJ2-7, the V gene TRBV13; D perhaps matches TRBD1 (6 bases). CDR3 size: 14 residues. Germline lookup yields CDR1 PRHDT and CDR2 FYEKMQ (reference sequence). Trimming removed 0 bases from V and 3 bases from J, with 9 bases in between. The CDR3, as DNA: TGTGCCAGCAGCTTAGGATCAGGGGTCTACGAGCAGTACTTC. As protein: CASSLGSGVYEQYF. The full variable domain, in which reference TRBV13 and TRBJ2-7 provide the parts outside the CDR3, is AAGVIQSPRHLIKEKRETATLKCYPIPRHDTVYWYQQGPGQDPQFLISFYEKMQSDKGSIPDRFSAQQFSDYHSELNMSSLELGDSALYFCASSLGSGVYEQYFGPGTRLTVT.

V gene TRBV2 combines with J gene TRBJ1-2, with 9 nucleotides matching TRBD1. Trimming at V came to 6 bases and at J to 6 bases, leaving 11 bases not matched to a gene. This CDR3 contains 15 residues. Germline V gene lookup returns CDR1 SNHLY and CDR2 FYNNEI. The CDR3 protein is CASRPFTGTGNGYTF. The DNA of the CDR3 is TGTGCCAGCAGGCCCTTCACCGGGACAGGGAATGGCTACACCTTC.

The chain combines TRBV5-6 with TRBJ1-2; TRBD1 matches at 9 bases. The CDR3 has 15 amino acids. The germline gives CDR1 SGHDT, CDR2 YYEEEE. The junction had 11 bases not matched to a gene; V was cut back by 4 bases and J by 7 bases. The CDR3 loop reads CASSALDRGPTGYTF. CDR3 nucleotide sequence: TGTGCCAGCAGCGCGCTGGACAGGGGTCCTACTGGCTACACCTTC. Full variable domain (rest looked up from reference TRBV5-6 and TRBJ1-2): DAGVTQSPTHLIKTRGQQVTLRCSPKSGHDTVSWYQQALGQGPQFIFQYYEEEERQRGNFPDRFSGHQFPNYSSELNVNALLLGDSALYLCASSALDRGPTGYTFGSGTRLTVV.

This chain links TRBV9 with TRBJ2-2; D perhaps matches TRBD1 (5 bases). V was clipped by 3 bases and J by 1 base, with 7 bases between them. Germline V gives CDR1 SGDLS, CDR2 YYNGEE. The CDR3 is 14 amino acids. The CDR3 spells CASSAQGNTGELFF. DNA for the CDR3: TGTGCCAGCAGCGCCCAGGGGAACACCGGGGAGCTGTTTTTT.

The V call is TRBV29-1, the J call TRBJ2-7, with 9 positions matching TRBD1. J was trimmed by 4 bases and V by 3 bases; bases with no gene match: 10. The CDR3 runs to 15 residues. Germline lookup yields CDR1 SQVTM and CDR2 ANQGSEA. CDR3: CSVETEGDREYEQYF. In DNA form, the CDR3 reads TGCAGCGTTGAGACTGAGGGGGACAGGGAGTACGAGCAGTACTTC.

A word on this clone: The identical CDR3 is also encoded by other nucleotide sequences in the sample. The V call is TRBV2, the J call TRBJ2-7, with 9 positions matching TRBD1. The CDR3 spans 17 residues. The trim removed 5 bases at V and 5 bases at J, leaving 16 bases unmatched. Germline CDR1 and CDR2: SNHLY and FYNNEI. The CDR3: CASSYKIQGAGEDEQYF. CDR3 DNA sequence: TGTGCCAGCAGTTACAAAATACAGGGGGCGGGGGAGGACGAGCAGTACTTC.

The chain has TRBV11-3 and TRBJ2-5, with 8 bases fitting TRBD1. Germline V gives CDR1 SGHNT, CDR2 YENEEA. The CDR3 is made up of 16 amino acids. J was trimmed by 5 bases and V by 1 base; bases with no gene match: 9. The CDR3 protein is CASSLGLRTGMETQYF. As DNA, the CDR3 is TGTGCCAGCAGCTTAGGTCTTAGGACAGGGATGGAGACCCAGTACTTC.

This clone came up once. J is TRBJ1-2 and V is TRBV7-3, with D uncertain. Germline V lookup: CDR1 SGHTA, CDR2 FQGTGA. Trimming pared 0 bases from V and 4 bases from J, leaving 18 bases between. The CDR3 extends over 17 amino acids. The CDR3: CASSLTPAGSSAYGYTF. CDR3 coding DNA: TGTGCCAGCAGCTTAACCCCGGCTGGGTCCTCGGCCTATGGCTACACCTTC.

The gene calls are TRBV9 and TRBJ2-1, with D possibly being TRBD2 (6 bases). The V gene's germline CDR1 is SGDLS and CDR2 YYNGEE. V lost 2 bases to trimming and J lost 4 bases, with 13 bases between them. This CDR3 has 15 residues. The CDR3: CASSVEGEAYNEQFF. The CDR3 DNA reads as TGTGCCAGCAGCGTTGAAGGGGAGGCATACAATGAGCAGTTCTTC. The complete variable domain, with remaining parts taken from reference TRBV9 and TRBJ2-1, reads DSGVTQTPKHLITATGQRVTLRCSPRSGDLSVYWYQQSLDQGLQFLIQYYNGEERAKGNILERFSAQQFPDLHSELNLSSLELGDSALYFCASSVEGEAYNEQFFGPGTRLTVL.

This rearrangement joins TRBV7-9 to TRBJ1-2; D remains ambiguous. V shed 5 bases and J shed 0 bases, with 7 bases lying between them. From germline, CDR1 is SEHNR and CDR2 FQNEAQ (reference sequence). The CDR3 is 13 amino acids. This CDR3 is CASSVDTNYGYTF. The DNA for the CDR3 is TGTGCCAGCAGCGTGGATACTAACTATGGCTACACCTTC.

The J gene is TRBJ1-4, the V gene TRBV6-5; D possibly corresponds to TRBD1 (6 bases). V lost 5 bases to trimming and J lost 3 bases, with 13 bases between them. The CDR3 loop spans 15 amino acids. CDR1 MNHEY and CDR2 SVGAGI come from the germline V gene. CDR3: CASSGRTDPNEKLFF. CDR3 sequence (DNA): TGTGCCAGCAGTGGAAGGACAGACCCTAATGAAAAACTGTTTTTT.

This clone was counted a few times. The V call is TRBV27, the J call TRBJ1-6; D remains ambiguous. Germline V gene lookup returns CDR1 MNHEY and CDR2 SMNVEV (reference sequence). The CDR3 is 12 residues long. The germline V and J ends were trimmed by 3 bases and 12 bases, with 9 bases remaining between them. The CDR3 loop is CASSFSGIPLHF. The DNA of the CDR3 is TGTGCCAGCAGTTTTTCCGGTATACCCCTCCACTTT.

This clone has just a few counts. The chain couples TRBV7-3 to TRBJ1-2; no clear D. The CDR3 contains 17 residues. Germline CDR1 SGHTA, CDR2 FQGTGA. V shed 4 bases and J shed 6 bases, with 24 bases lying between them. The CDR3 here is CASSSVVRATVTHGYTF. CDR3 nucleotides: TGTGCCAGCAGCTCCGTTGTGAGGGCCACCGTAACGCATGGCTACACCTTC.

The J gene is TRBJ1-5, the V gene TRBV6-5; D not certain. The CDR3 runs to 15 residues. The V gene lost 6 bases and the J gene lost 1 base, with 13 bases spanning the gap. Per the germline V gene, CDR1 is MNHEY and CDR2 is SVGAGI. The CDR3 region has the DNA TGTGCCAGCAGCCCTCTAGAGGTCAGCAATCAGCCCCAGCATTTT. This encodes CASSPLEVSNQPQHF.

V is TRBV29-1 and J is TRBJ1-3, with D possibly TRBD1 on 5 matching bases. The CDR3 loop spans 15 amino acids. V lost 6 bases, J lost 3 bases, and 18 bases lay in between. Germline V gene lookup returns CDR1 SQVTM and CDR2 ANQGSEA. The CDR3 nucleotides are TGCAGCGTCTTTATGGGGTGGGACGGTGGAAACACCATATATTTT. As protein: CSVFMGWDGGNTIYF.

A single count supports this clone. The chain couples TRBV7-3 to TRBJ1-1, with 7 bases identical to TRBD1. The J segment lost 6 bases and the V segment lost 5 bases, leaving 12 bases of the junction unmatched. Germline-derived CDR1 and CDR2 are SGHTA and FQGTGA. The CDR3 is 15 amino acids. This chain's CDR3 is CASSATGRAVPEAFF. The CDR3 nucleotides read TGTGCCAGCAGCGCGACAGGGAGAGCAGTCCCTGAAGCTTTCTTT.

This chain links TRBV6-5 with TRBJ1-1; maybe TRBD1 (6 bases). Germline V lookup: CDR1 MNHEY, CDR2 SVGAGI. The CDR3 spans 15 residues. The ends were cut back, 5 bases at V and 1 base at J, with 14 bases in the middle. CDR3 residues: CASSVGGAGNTEAFF. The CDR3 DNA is TGTGCCAGCAGTGTGGGGGGCGCCGGGAACACTGAAGCTTTCTTT.

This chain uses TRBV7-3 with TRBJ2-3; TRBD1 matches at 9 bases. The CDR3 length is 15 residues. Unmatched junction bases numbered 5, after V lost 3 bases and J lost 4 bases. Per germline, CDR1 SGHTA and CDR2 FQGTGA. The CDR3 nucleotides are TGTGCCAGCAGCTTGGCCGGGACAGGGCCAGATACGCAGTATTTT. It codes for CASSLAGTGPDTQYF.

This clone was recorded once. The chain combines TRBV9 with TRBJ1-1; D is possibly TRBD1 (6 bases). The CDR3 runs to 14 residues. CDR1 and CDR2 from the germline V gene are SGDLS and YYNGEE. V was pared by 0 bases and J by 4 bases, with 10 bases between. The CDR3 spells CASSVVGAVTEAFF. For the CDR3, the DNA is TGTGCCAGCAGCGTAGTGGGGGCGGTCACTGAAGCTTTCTTT.

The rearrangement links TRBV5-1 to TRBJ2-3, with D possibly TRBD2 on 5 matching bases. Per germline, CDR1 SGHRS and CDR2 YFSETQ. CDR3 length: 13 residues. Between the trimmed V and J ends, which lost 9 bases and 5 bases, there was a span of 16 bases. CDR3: CATSLENVDTQYF. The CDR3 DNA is TGCGCCACCTCACTAGAGAACGTAGATACGCAGTATTTT.

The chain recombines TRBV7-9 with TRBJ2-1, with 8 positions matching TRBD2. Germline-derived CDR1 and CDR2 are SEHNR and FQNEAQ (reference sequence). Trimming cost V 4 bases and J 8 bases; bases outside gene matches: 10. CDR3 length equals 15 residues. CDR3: CASSSGGRAPHEQFF. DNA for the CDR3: TGTGCCAGCAGCTCGGGGGGGAGGGCCCCCCATGAGCAGTTCTTC.

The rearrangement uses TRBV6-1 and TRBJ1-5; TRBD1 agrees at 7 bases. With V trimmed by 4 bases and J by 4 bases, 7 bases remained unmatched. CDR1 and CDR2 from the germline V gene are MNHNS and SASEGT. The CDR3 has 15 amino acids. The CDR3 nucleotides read TGTGCCAGCAGTGTAAGACAGGGACGAAATCAGCCCCAGCATTTT. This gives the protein CASSVRQGRNQPQHF.

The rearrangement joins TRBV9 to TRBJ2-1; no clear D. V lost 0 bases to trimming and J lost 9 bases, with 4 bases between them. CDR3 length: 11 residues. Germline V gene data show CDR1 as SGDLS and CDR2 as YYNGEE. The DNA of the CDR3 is TGTGCCAGCAGCGTAGGCGGTGAGCAGTTCTTC. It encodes CASSVGGEQFF.

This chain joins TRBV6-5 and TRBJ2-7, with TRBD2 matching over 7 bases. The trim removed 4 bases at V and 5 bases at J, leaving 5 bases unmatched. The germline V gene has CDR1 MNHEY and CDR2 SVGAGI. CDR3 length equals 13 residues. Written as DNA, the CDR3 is TGTGCCAGCAGTTCGGGGGGAACAGACGAGCAGTACTTC. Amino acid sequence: CASSSGGTDEQYF.

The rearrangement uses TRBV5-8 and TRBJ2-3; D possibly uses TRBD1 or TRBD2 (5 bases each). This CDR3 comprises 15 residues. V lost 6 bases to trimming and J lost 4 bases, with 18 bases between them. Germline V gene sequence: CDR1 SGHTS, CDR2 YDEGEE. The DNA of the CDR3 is TGTGCCAGCACCGACCCGGGGCCTCGAGCAGATACGCAGTATTTT. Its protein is CASTDPGPRADTQYF.